The source of this T cell receptor (beta chain) is a study of T cells in Graves' hyperthyroidism and ophthalmopathy. The table lists this clonotype with a count of one. This CDR3 region has 16 residues. The germline V gene has CDR1 MGHRA and CDR2 YSYEKL. The J segment lost 9 bases and the V segment lost 3 bases, leaving 12 bases of the junction unmatched. TCR beta CDR3 regions were amplified from RNA. HTBI primers were employed in a first-round RT-PCR of the TCR CDR3. TCRdb used MiXCR to reprocess the multiplex PCR reads, holding one entry per CDR3 protein. The repertoire includes about 640,000 distinct CDR3 sequences, roughly 20% of them detected once, and 34% sits in the top ten.

This receptor was taken from a man between 25 and 39 years old with Graves' ophthalmopathy. The sequencing sample was made of blood. The chain links TRBV4-1 to TRBJ2-2; 8 nucleotides agree with TRBD2. CDR3 residues: CASSHTSGDWTWELFF. The CDR3 coding sequence is TGCGCCAGCAGCCACACTAGCGGTGACTGGACCTGGGAGCTGTTTTTT.